This T cell receptor beta chain comes out of a study of T cells in Graves' hyperthyroidism and ophthalmopathy (dated by TCRdb to the late 2010s). The study in broad terms: Peripheral blood was collected at initial diagnosis, before any treatment. To identify TCR V-J signatures that set the groups apart, the researchers used a discovery cohort of 100 or so patients, made up of some 41 with Graves' ophthalmopathy and approximately 57 with stable Graves' hyperthyroidism. Prospective prediction of ophthalmopathy was tested in an independent validation cohort of approximately 19 hyperthyroidism patients and 17 patients who later progressed to ophthalmopathy. The roughly 90 discovery patients were divided at random into training and test sets in a 7:3 ratio. In addition, the study compared T-cell repertoires in thyroid tissue and in blood from roughly 6 Graves' hyperthyroidism patients. Following sampling, methimazole starting at 30 mg daily was given to hyperthyroidism patients, and high-dose intravenous methylprednisolone was given to ophthalmopathy patients. The paper reports TCR Vbeta CDR3 sequencing of approximately 140 peripheral blood samples: 40 or so ophthalmopathy, over 70 hyperthyroidism and 17 progressor patients. What the research found in general, with its limitations: In validation, the model predicted progression to ophthalmopathy a median of about 6 months before onset, with over 55% sensitivity and almost 75% specificity. Most expanded thyroid clonotypes (frequency above 0.001) were also found in blood, which suggests that blood repertoires may mirror thyroid immune responses. No statistical method was used to fix the sample size in advance, and group allocation was not hidden from the investigators. A 13 V-J signature model separated ophthalmopathy from stable hyperthyroidism, with about 90% sensitivity and roughly 84% specificity in cross-validation and 80%/75% in testing.

Amplification of TCR beta CDR3 regions was carried out from RNA transcripts. For the first round of RT-PCR on the TCR CDR3, the HTBI primer set was used together with the Qiagen OneStep RT-PCR kit. The libraries were constructed in a second round of multiplex PCR and then size-selected and purified. The libraries were sequenced on an Illumina HiSeq2000 using paired-end 100 bp reads. The authors processed their data as follows. Raw data were processed with SOAPnuke, discarding reads with adapters, uncalled bases, mean Phred below 15, or no exact constant-primer or identifier match. High-quality paired reads were merged using COPE v1.2.5, and each unique nucleotide sequence was defined as a clonotype. MiTCR v1.1 was used to align clonotypes to the IMGT TRBV, TRBD and TRBJ reference segments. The analysis included only V-J combinations with a frequency above 0.0001, which together covered 99% to 99.2% of the repertoires. The TCS score was defined as F50 (clonal expansion) divided by E x V (chaos), with BLOSUM62-based TCRdist calculated between CDR3 peptides within each V-J. Welch's t-statistics and random forest reduced around 510 V-J features to 13, which were used in a naive Bayes classifier (R e1071). The Morisita-Horn index was used to measure how similar the thyroid and blood repertoires were. Using fastp trimming at Q25 and MiXCR clonotype assembly, TCRdb reanalyzed the public sequencing data and kept in-frame beta chains. Every CDR3 protein is listed once, alongside the most common genes and DNA of its rows. TCRdb, rather than the study authors, made the V and J calls. The sample includes about 840,000 distinct CDR3 sequences, with 35% to 45% observed a single time. The ten largest make up around 9.3% of the sample.

Based on the germline V gene, the CDR1 and CDR2 sequences are SGHDT and YYEEEE. Trimming removed 7 bases from V and 4 bases from J; the gene matches leave 16 bases unexplained. The CDR3 measures 16 amino acids from cysteine to phenylalanine. The CDR3 DNA has 48 bases and is translated from base 1. On this clonotype: The target of this receptor is not known. No much larger clone exists at a distance of one base, and base qualities are not known.

Graves' hyperthyroidism was defined as stable when no progression to ophthalmopathy occurred over 18 months of follow-up. Hyperthyroidism patients were newly diagnosed, with disease duration under 2 months, and aged 18 to 65 years. Any patient with an uncontrolled infection, another autoimmune disease, pregnancy or lactation was excluded. Diagnoses were established on the basis of clinical symptoms, serum thyroxine and TRAb, thyroid ultrasound, and orbital computed tomography. PBMCs were isolated from approximately 10 ml of fresh peripheral blood by Ficoll-Paque density gradient centrifugation. Total RNA was extracted with Trizol reagent, and quality was checked on an Agilent 2100 Bioanalyzer.

Sequences were obtained from blood. The clonotype originates from a man younger than 35 with Graves' hyperthyroidism. This sequence uses TRBV5-6 and TRBJ1-2, with 7 bases aligning to TRBD1. The encoded CDR3 is CASSPGTAQSFYGYTF. In nucleotide form, the sequence is TGTGCCAGCTCGCCGGGGACAGCGCAGTCATTCTATGGCTACACCTTC.